These 15 T cell receptor beta chains were sequenced from one sample in a study of a mutant IDH1 vaccine in newly diagnosed glioma. Here immunoSEQ multiplex PCR was the method, and the copy in TCRdb shows in-frame clones only, minus some. The sample records about 75,000 clones, 90% to 95% being singletons. The sample's time point: week 5, during vaccination. Every vaccination contained 300 ug of the mutant IDH1 20-mer peptide and was paired with topical imiquimod. Their specific antigens are unknown. This sample comprised PBMCs, obtained from a glioma patient whose treatment included an IDH1 peptide vaccine. The source of these receptors is a woman aged 50 to 65 with glioma.

The rearrangement links TRBV6-6 to TRBJ1-2; a possible D gene is TRBD1 (5 bases). The V end lost 0 bases, the J end lost 2 bases, and 10 bases lay between the germline ends. Germline V lookup: CDR1 MNHNY, CDR2 SVGAGI (reference sequence). The CDR3 is made up of 15 amino acids. CDR3 sequence: CASSYSGGLNYGYTF. For the CDR3, the DNA is TGTGCCAGCAGTTACTCGGGGGGATTAAACTATGGCTACACCTTC.

This clone was detected a few times. This CDR3 reads CASSQGTPDQPQHF. CDR3 DNA sequence: TGCGCCAGCAGCCAAGGGACTCCAGATCAGCCCCAGCATTTT. The chain has TRBV4-1 and TRBJ1-5; D uncertain. V was pared by 1 base and J by 5 bases, with 9 bases between. The CDR3 spans 14 residues. Germline CDR1 and CDR2: MGHRA and YSYEKL.

This clone was detected once. This chain uses TRBV19 with TRBJ1-5, with TRBD1 identical over 9 bases. Germline V gives CDR1 LNHDA, CDR2 SQIVND (reference sequence). J lost 8 bases, V lost 1 base, and 9 bases had no gene match. The CDR3 has 16 amino acids. The CDR3, as DNA: TGTGCCAGTAGTATAGGATTGCGGACAGGGGAAGAGCCCCAGCATTTT. Translated, it gives CASSIGLRTGEEPQHF. Based on the CDR3 plus reference TRBV19 and TRBJ1-5, the full variable domain is DGGITQSPKYLFRKEGQNVTLSCEQNLNHDAMYWYRQDPGQGLRLIYYSQIVNDFQKGDIAEGYSVSREKKESFPLTVTSAQKNPTAFYLCASSIGLRTGEEPQHFGDGTRLSIL.

This rearrangement joins TRBV27 to TRBJ1-1; tentatively, D is TRBD1 (6 bases). Trimming pared 2 bases from V and 1 base from J, leaving 11 bases between. Germline assignment: CDR1 MNHEY and CDR2 SMNVEV (reference sequence). The CDR3 has 15 amino acids. CDR3 DNA sequence: TGTGCCAGCAGTTTAAAGGGACAAACGAACACTGAAGCTTTCTTT. It translates to CASSLKGQTNTEAFF.

This chain links TRBV28 with TRBJ1-5, with unresolved D. Germline values: CDR1 MDHEN, CDR2 SYDVKM. The CDR3 has 13 amino acids. V lost 5 bases and J lost 5, with 10 bases in between. The CDR3: CASSLTPYQPQHF. In DNA form, the CDR3 reads TGTGCCAGCAGTCTCACCCCCTATCAGCCCCAGCATTTT.

This clone has only one observation. This chain connects TRBV2 to TRBJ2-5; 10 positions match TRBD2. V shed 5 bases and J 5 bases; nucleotides not matched to a gene: 11. The CDR3 consists of 16 residues. The V gene's germline CDR1 is SNHLY and CDR2 FYNNEI. This CDR3 is CASSSSPSGRIETQYF. In DNA form, the CDR3 reads TGTGCCAGCAGTTCAAGTCCTAGCGGGAGAATTGAGACCCAGTACTTC.

Here the CDR3 DNA reads TGTGCCAGCAGTGAAGGAGGTCTACAAGAGACCCAGTACTTC. Encoded protein: CASSEGGLQETQYF. The chain joins TRBV6-1 to TRBJ2-5; D is uncertain. Trimming stripped 1 base from V and 2 bases from J, with 8 bases between. Germline V CDR1 and CDR2: MNHNS, SASEGT. The CDR3 spans 14 residues.

The rearrangement uses TRBV7-9 and TRBJ2-5, with no clear D. Germline CDR1 is SEHNR and CDR2 is FQNEAQ (reference sequence). The CDR3 spans 13 residues. V lost 1 base, J lost 6 bases, and 9 bases lay in between. The DNA of the CDR3 is TGTGCCAGCAGCTTAGGACCCGATCAGACCCAGTACTTC. Translating it yields CASSLGPDQTQYF.

The V gene is TRBV7-9, the J gene TRBJ1-1; 11 nucleotides agree with TRBD1. CDR1 and CDR2 (germline): SEHNR, FQNEAQ (reference sequence). J gave up 0 bases and V 5 bases, and 5 bases lay outside the gene matches. The CDR3 spans 16 residues. DNA for the CDR3: TGTGCCAGCAGCCCCCGGACAGGGGGCGTGAACACTGAAGCTTTCTTT. Encoded protein: CASSPRTGGVNTEAFF.

The chain has TRBV27 and TRBJ2-1, with 7 bases that match TRBD1. The CDR3 has 15 amino acids. Germline assignment: CDR1 MNHEY and CDR2 SMNVEV (reference sequence). V was pared by 1 base and J by 5 bases, with 5 bases of the junction left unmatched. CDR3 residues: CASSLLTGANNEQFF. The CDR3 DNA is TGTGCCAGCAGTTTATTAACAGGGGCAAACAATGAGCAGTTCTTC.

J is TRBJ2-7 and V is TRBV19, with 8 positions matching TRBD1. CDR1 LNHDA and CDR2 SQIVND come from the germline V gene (reference sequence). The CDR3 is 13 amino acids. V shed 6 bases, J shed 4 bases, and the junction held 5 bases outside the gene matches. The CDR3 loop reads CASRGDRTYEQYF. The CDR3 nucleotides are TGTGCCAGTAGAGGGGACAGGACATACGAGCAGTACTTC.

V usage is TRBV5-1 and J usage is TRBJ2-1, with D perhaps matching TRBD1 (5 bases). V gave up 0 bases and J gave up 6 bases, with 10 bases separating them. CDR1 and CDR2 from the germline V gene are SGHRS and YFSETQ. The CDR3 has 14 amino acids. The CDR3 loop reads CASSLEPDSNEQFF. The CDR3 coding sequence is TGCGCCAGCAGCTTGGAGCCCGACAGCAATGAGCAGTTCTTC.

This clone occurred a few times. The chain links TRBV4-1 to TRBJ1-5; tentatively, D is TRBD1 (6 bases). This CDR3 region has 15 residues. V lost 4 bases, J lost 0 bases, and 10 bases lay in between. CDR1 and CDR2 (germline): MGHRA, YSYEKL. CDR3 protein: CASSRGQFSNQPQHF. DNA of the CDR3: TGCGCCAGCAGCCGAGGACAGTTTAGCAATCAGCCCCAGCATTTT.

The chain carries TRBV6-1 and TRBJ1-4; no clear D. Germline V lookup: CDR1 MNHNS, CDR2 SASEGT. Trimming removed 7 bases at V and 8 bases at J, with 17 bases between. The CDR3 length is 14 residues. CDR3 protein: CASIPREGGEKLFF. DNA for the CDR3: TGTGCCAGCATCCCGAGAGAGGGAGGGGAAAAACTGTTTTTT.

The CDR3, as DNA: TGCGCCAGCAGTCAGTATGGGGGGGCCAACGTCCTGACTTTC. Translated, it gives CASSQYGGANVLTF. The rearrangement joins TRBV10-2 to TRBJ2-6, with unresolved D. Trimming removed 5 bases from V and 4 bases from J, with 9 bases in between. CDR1 is WSHSY and CDR2 is SAAADI in the germline V gene. The CDR3 sequence is 14 residues long.